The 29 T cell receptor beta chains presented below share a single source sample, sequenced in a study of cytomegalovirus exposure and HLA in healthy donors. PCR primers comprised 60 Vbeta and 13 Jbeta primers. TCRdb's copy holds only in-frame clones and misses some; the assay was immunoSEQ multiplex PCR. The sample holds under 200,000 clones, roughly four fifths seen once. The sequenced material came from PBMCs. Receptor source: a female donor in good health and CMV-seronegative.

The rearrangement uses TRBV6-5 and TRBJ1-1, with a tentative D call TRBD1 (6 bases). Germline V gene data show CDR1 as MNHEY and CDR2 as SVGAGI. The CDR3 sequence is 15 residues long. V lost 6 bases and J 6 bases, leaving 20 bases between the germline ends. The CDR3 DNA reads TGTGCCAGCAGAAAAAGGGGGGGCGGGGGACCTGAAGCTTTCTTT. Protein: CASRKRGGGGPEAFF.

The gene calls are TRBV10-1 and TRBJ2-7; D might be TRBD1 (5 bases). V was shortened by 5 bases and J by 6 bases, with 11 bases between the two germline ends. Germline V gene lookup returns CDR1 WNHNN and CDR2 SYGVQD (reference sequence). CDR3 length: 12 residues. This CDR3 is CASSQGSGEQYF. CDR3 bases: TGCGCCAGCAGTCAGGGTTCGGGCGAGCAGTACTTC.

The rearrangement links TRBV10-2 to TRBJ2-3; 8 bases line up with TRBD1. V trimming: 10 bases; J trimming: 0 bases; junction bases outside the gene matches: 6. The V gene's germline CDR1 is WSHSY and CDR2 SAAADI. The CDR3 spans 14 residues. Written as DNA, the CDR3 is TGCGCCACAGGGGACAGGCCAAGCACAGATACGCAGTATTTT. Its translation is CATGDRPSTDTQYF.

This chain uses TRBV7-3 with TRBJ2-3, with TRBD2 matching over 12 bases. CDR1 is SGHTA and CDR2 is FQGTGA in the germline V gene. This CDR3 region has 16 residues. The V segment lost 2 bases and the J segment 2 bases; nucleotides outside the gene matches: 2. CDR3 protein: CASSLLAGGYTDTQYF. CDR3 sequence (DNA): TGTGCCAGCAGCTTACTAGCGGGGGGGTACACAGATACGCAGTATTTT.

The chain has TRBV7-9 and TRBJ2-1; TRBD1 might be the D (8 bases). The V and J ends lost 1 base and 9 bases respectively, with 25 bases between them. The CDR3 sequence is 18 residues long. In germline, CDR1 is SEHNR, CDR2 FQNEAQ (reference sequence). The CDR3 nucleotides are TGTGCCAGCAGCTTAGGGGCACCAGTTCCAGGGGGCGGGAGTGAGCAGTTCTTC. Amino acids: CASSLGAPVPGGGSEQFF.

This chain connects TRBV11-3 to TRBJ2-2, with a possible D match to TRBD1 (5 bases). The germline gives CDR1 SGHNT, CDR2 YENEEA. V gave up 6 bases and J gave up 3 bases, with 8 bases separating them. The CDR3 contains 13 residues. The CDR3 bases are TGTGCCAGCAGTATCAGGGACACCGGGGAGCTGTTTTTT. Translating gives CASSIRDTGELFF.

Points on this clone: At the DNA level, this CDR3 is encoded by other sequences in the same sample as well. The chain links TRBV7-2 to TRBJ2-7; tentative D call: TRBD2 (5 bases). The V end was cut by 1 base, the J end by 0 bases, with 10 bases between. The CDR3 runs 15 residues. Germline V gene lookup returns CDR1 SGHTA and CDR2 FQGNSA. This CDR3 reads CASSLGSGSSYEQYF. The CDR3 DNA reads TGTGCCAGCAGCTTAGGGAGCGGCAGCTCCTACGAGCAGTACTTC. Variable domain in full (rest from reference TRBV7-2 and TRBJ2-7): GAGVSQSPSNKVTEKGKDVELRCDPISGHTALYWYRQSLGQGLEFLIYFQGNSAPDKSGLPSDRFSAERTGGSVSTLTIQRTQQEDSAVYLCASSLGSGSSYEQYFGPGTRLTVT.

The DNA for the CDR3 is TGTGCCAGCAGCCCGGGACTAGCGGACCCGGTCCCGTTCTTC. Encoded protein: CASSPGLADPVPFF. J is TRBJ2-1 and V is TRBV4-2; 11 bases map to TRBD2. The CDR3 loop spans 14 amino acids. Germline-derived CDR1 and CDR2 are LGHNA and YNFKEQ. J gave up 15 bases and V 4 bases, and 11 bases lay outside the gene matches.

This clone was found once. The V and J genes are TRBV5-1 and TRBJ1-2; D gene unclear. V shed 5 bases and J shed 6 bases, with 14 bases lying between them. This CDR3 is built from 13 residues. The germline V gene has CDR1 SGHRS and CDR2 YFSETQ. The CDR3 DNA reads TGCGCCAGCAGTTTTAACGTTGGAGATGGCTACACCTTC. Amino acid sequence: CASSFNVGDGYTF.

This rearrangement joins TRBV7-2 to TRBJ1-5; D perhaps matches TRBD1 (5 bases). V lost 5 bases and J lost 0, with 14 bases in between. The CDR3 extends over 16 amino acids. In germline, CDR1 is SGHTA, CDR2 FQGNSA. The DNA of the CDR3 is TGTGCCAGCAGCGCCCAGACAGCTTATAGCAATCAGCCCCAGCATTTT. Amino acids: CASSAQTAYSNQPQHF. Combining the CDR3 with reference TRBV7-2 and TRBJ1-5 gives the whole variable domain GAGVSQSPSNKVTEKGKDVELRCDPISGHTALYWYRQSLGQGLEFLIYFQGNSAPDKSGLPSDRFSAERTGGSVSTLTIQRTQQEDSAVYLCASSAQTAYSNQPQHFGDGTRLSIL.

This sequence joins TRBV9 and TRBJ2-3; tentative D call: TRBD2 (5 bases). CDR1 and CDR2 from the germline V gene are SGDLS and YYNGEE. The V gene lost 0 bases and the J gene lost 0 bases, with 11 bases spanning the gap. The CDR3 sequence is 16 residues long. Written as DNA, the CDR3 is TGTGCCAGCAGCGTAGAAAGCGGCTCTAGCACAGATACGCAGTATTTT. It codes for CASSVESGSSTDTQYF.

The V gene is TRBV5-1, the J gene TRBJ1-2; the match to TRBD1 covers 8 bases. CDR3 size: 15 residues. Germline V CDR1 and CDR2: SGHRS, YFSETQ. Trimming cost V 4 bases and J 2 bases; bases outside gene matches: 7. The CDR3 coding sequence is TGCGCCAGCAGCCCCGGGGACAGGTTGAACTATGGCTACACCTTC. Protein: CASSPGDRLNYGYTF.

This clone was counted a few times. CDR3 sequence (DNA): TGTGCCATCAGCCCCGTATCCAATTCACCCCTCCACTTT. Translating it yields CAISPVSNSPLHF. V usage is TRBV10-3 and J usage is TRBJ1-6; D remains unclear. Trimming stripped 6 bases from V and 7 bases from J, with 10 bases between. The V gene's germline CDR1 is ENHRY and CDR2 SYGVKD. The CDR3 runs to 13 residues.

The chain's CDR3 is CASSPTLCPERTSGRPDYNEQFF. CDR3 coding DNA: TGTGCCAGCAGCCCCACACTATGCCCCGAACGGACTAGCGGGAGGCCGGACTACAATGAGCAGTTCTTC. The chain joins TRBV4-2 to TRBJ2-1, with 14 bases aligning to TRBD2. CDR3 size: 23 residues. CDR1 is LGHNA, CDR2 YNFKEQ, per germline. V shed 4 bases, J shed 3 bases, and the junction held 23 bases outside the gene matches.

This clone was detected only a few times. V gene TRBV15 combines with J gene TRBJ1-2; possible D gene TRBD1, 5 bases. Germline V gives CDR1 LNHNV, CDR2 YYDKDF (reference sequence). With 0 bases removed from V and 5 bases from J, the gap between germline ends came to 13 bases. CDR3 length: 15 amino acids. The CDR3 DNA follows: TGTGCCACCAGCAGAGATCGGGGGTCGTGGTATGGCTACACCTTC. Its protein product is CATSRDRGSWYGYTF.

CDR3 in amino acids: CASSIIRQDLNQPQHF. CDR3 DNA: TGTGCCAGTAGTATAATCCGGCAGGATCTCAATCAGCCCCAGCATTTT. The V and J genes are TRBV19 and TRBJ1-5; D not resolved. V dropped 2 bases and J dropped 3 bases, with 14 bases sitting between them. CDR3 length equals 16 residues. Germline loops: CDR1 LNHDA, CDR2 SQIVND (reference sequence).

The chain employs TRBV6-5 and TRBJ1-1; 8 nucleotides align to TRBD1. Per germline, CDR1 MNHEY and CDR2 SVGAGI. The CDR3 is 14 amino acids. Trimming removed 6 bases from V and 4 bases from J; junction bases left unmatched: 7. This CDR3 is CASSPGQGSTEAFF. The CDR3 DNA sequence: TGTGCCAGCAGCCCAGGACAGGGAAGCACTGAAGCTTTCTTT.

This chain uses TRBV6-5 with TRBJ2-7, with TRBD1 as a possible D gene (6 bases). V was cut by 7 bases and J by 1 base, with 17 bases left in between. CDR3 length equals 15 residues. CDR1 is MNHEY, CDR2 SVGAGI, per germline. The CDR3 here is CASTPRRTDSYEQYF. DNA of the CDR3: TGTGCCAGCACCCCCCGGAGGACAGATTCCTACGAGCAGTACTTC.

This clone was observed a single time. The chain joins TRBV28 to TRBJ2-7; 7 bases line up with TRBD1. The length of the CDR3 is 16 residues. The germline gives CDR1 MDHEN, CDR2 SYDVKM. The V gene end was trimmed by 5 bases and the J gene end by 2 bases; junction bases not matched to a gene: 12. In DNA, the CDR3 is TGTGCCAGCAGTAAGGGGGTAGGGGGCCCTACCTACGAGCAGTACTTC. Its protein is CASSKGVGGPTYEQYF.

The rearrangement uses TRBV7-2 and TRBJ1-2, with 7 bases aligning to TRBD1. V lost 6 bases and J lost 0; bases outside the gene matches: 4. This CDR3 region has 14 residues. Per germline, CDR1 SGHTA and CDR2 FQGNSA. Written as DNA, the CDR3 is TGTGCCAGCAGTTTTACAGGGGCTAACTATGGCTACACCTTC. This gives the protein CASSFTGANYGYTF.

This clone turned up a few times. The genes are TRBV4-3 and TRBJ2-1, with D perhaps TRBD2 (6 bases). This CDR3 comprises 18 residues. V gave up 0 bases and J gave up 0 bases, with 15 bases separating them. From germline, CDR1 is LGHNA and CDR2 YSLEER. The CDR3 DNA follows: TGCGCCAGCAGCCAAGATTCGGGGGAGACGGCCTCCTACAATGAGCAGTTCTTC. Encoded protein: CASSQDSGETASYNEQFF.

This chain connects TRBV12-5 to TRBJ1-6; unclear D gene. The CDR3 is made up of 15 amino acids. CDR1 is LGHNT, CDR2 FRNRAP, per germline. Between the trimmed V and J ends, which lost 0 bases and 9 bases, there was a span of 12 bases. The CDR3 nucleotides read TGTGCTAGTGGTTTGGTAGGGCGGGGTCGTTCACCCCTCCACTTT. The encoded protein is CASGLVGRGRSPLHF.

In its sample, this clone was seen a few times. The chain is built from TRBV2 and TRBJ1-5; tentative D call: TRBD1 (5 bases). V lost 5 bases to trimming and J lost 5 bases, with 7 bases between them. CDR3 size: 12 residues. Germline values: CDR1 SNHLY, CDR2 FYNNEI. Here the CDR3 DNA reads TGTGCCAGCAGTCCCAGGGATCAGCCCCAGCATTTT. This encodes CASSPRDQPQHF.

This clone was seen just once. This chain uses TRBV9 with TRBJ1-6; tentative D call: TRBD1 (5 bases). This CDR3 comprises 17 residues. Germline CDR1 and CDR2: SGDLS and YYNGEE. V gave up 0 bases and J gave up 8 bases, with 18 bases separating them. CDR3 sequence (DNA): TGTGCCAGCAGCGTAGAGCCCTCGGGGGGGACGGATTCACCCCTCCACTTT. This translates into CASSVEPSGGTDSPLHF.

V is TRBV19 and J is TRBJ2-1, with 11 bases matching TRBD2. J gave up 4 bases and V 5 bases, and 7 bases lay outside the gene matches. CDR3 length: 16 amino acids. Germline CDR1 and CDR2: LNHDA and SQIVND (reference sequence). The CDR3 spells CASSLTGTSGYNEQFF. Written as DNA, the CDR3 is TGTGCCAGTAGTCTAACCGGGACTAGCGGATACAATGAGCAGTTCTTC.

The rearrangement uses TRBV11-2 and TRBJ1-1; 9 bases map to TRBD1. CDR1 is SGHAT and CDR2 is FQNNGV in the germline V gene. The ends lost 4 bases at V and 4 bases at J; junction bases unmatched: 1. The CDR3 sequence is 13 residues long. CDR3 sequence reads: CASSSDRGTEAFF. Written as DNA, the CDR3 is TGTGCCAGCAGCTCGGACAGGGGCACTGAAGCTTTCTTT.

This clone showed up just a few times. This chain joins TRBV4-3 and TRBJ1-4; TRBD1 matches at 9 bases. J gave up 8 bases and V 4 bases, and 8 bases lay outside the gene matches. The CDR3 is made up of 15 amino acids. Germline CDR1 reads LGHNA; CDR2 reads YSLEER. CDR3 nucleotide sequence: TGCGCCAGCAGCCCGGGCCGGGACAGGGACGAAAAACTGTTTTTT. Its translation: CASSPGRDRDEKLFF.

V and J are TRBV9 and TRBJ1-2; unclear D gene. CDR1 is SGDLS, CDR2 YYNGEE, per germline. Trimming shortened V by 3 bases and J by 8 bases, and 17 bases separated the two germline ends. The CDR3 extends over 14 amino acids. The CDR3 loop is CASSAAEGLWGYTF. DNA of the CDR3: TGTGCCAGCAGCGCCGCAGAGGGTTTATGGGGCTACACCTTC.

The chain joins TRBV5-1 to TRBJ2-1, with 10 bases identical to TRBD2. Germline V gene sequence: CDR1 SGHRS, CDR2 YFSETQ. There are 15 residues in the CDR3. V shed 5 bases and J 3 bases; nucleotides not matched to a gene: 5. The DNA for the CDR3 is TGCGCCAGCAGGGACCCTAGCGGGGGCTACAATGAGCAGTTCTTC. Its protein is CASRDPSGGYNEQFF.